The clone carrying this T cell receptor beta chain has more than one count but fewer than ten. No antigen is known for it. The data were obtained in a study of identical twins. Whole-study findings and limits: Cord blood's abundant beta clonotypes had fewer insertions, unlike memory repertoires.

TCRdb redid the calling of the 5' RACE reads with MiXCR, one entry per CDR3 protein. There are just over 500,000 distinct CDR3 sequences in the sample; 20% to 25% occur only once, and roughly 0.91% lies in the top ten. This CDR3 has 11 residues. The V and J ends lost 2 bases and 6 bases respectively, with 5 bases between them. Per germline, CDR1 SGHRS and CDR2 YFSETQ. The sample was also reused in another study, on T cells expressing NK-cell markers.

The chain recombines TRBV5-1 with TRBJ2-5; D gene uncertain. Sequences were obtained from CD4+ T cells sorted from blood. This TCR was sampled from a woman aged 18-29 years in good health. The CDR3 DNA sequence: TGCGCCAGCAGCTTCGGGCAGACCCAGTACTTC. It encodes CASSFGQTQYF.